The rows below give T cell receptor beta chains drawn from one sample of a study of blood T cell repertoires in COVID-19. TCRdb's table, derived via immunoSEQ multiplex PCR, lists solely in-frame clones and lacks some. The table shows about 490,000 clones, with roughly 85% occurring only once. The sample was peripheral blood. These receptors originate from a human donor in a cohort sampled during active COVID-19. Each CDR3 is given without its conserved first and last residue. Each record gives: V gene, J gene, CDR3 protein.

V: TRBV6-5; J: TRBJ1-3; CDR3: ASSLLPGPGNTIY
V: TRBV30; J: TRBJ2-7; CDR3: AWSVGTSLYEQY
V: TRBV4-2; J: TRBJ2-3; CDR3: ASSQASGSWNTQY
V: TRBV7-9; J: TRBJ2-1; CDR3: ASSLASAYNEQF
V: TRBV10-2; J: TRBJ2-7; CDR3: ASSESHPRLYEQY
V: TRBV5-1; J: TRBJ2-2; CDR3: ASSLSGTGNTGELF
V: TRBV12-2; J: TRBJ2-7; CDR3: ASRLAGLAGYEQY
V: TRBV20-1; J: TRBJ2-4; CDR3: SGAFKNIQY
V: TRBV3-1/TRBV3-2; J: TRBJ2-7; CDR3: ASSPGSRSYEQY
V: TRBV30; J: TRBJ2-7; CDR3: AWSVRWSSGSLGYEQY
V: TRBV6-5; J: TRBJ2-1; CDR3: ASSYSSGRPGNEQF
V: TRBV9; J: TRBJ1-2; CDR3: ASSVEPTGNYGYT
V: TRBV5-4; J: TRBJ2-7; CDR3: ASSLYSTASYEQY
V: TRBV5-1; J: TRBJ2-5; CDR3: ASSLALAGEEETQY
V: TRBV27; J: TRBJ2-7; CDR3: ASSPGAGGMRQY
V: TRBV27; J: TRBJ2-1; CDR3: ASTAPGQGYNEQF
V: TRBV2; J: TRBJ1-5; CDR3: ASSRQGNSNQPQH
V: TRBV7-3; J: TRBJ2-5; CDR3: ASSLMQGAHETQY
V: TRBV27; J: TRBJ2-7; CDR3: ASSWREGPYEQY
V: TRBV10-2; J: TRBJ1-5; CDR3: ASRGQGDTQPQH
V: TRBV19; J: TRBJ1-1; CDR3: ASSIVAGMNTEAF
V: TRBV14; J: TRBJ2-4; CDR3: ASSQRTGVGYIQY
V: TRBV3-1/TRBV3-2; J: TRBJ2-1; CDR3: ASSPRASGYNEQF
V: TRBV6-4; J: TRBJ1-2; CDR3: ASRDWTGGT
V: TRBV19; J: TRBJ2-5; CDR3: ASSTRMTSGSSETQY
V: TRBV2; J: TRBJ2-7; CDR3: ASSDWGGVQY
V: TRBV6-6; J: TRBJ2-7; CDR3: ASSYSVTTTYEQY
V: TRBV19; J: TRBJ2-7; CDR3: ASSFGQGEYEQY
V: TRBV4-1; J: TRBJ2-1; CDR3: ASSQDSAGGPGEQF
V: TRBV2; J: TRBJ1-2; CDR3: ASSESTGYYGYT
V: TRBV19; J: TRBJ1-5; CDR3: ASSIIQGARNQPQH
V: TRBV2; J: TRBJ1-1; CDR3: ASRGDFMNTEAF
V: TRBV3-1/TRBV3-2; J: TRBJ2-1; CDR3: ASNLAGTNEQF
V: TRBV6-5; J: TRBJ2-1; CDR3: ASRQGLAGGYEQF
V: TRBV12-5; J: TRBJ2-7; CDR3: ASGLDSSSHYEQY